This T cell receptor (beta chain) was identified in a study of PD-L1 blockade in urothelial cancer (dated by TCRdb to the late 2010s). Background on the whole study: Every patient began therapy at some point between 2014 and 2015 and was given atezolizumab 1,200 mg intravenously every 3 weeks. About 85% of the 29 patients were males with bladder-origin urothelial cancer, and about 60% of the roughly 29 reported a prior smoking history. An ECOG performance status of 0 or 1 was recorded for the patients, and 0 to 3 prior chemotherapy regimens had been received by the patients. Blood samples were analyzed 3 weeks after the start of treatment (second dose) and 6 weeks after the start of treatment. Blood samples gave median yields of around 150,000 T cells and over 80,000 unique TCRs, along with a median clonality of about 0.084. An exploratory multi-omic analysis was conducted of the somatic, immune and clinical correlates of response to PD-L1 blockade with atezolizumab in urothelial cancer. Pretreatment tumor samples and matched peripheral blood, collected serially before and after atezolizumab treatment, underwent TCR sequencing. Progression-free survival longer than 6 months counted as durable clinical benefit, and TCR features were additionally tested against both progression-free and overall survival. In the same patients, pretreatment tumors underwent whole exome sequencing and RNA sequencing in addition to TCR sequencing. Under 10 patients reached durable clinical benefit, while 20 patients did not. Around 29 patients had pretreatment blood TCR-seq, around 25 had at least one posttreatment blood collection, and around 25 had tumor TCR-seq.

Broader findings and caveats from the paper: A pretreatment peripheral blood TCR clonality below the median was linked to improved progression-free and overall survival. Because the sample size was small (n ≈ 30) and many exploratory analyses were performed, the results are intended to be hypothesis-generating. Patients with durable benefit showed greater expansion of tumor-associated TCR clones in peripheral blood 3 weeks after starting treatment (n of about 20, p = 0.022).

For this clone: No antigen is known for it. Base qualities are not provided; no much larger clone lies one nucleotide away.

Taken with the paper, the label for time point translates to: pretreatment peripheral blood. The cohort comprised more than 25 patients with locally advanced or metastatic urothelial carcinoma treated at Memorial Sloan Kettering on a trial protocol. Peripheral blood mononuclear cells were collected pretreatment and during treatment, with between 1 and 8 total time points obtained per patient. The Qiagen DNeasy Blood extraction kit was used to purify genomic DNA from total PBMCs and tumor samples. PBMCs were collected pretreatment and during treatment, and were isolated and stored as previously described. At the junction V is shortened by 3 bases and J by 2 bases, with 14 bases in between. There are 15 amino acids in the CDR3, from cysteine to phenylalanine inclusive. Here the CDR3 DNA is all that survives: 45 bases in frame from base 1. Looking up the germline V gene yields CDR1 SGDLS and CDR2 YYNGEE.

Each PCR received spiked-in synthetic TCR analog templates so that absolute template abundance could be estimated from read counts. The immunoSEQ assay used bias-controlled V and J gene primers to amplify TCRbeta CDR3 regions from genomic DNA. Sequencing of rearranged TCRbeta segments was performed at approximately 20X coverage. In the original analysis: Sequencing errors were corrected by clustering and CDR3s were annotated against IMGT to assign V, D and J genes. Downstream analyses used only productive TCRbeta rearrangements and left out out-of-frame or stop-codon sequences. Clonality was calculated as one minus the Shannon entropy normalized by the log of the number of unique productive sequences. Fisher's exact test with Benjamini-Hochberg correction, using a cutoff of adjusted p below 0.01, was how clones that differed between time points or between blood and tumor were identified. Imported from immuneACCESS, the table was reduced by TCRdb to in-frame sequences with V and J called. These copies leave out some clones; in studies compared against another copy, an unresolved V gene accounts for under half, and the cause of the remainder is not known. For V, J and clone size, that table is used; D and trimming come from the DNA. The sample profile shows tens of thousands of clones; around 90% of them were found once. 1.5% to 2% of the sample is held by the ten biggest clonotypes.

The rearrangement joined TRBV9 to TRBJ2-5; 5 matching bases give a weak D call of TRBD2. The sample consisted of PBMCs, taken around atezolizumab (anti-PD-L1) treatment. This sequence was found in a man aged 55 to 69 with urothelial cancer. The CDR3 in this case is CASSASTRGQETQYF. The DNA sequence is as follows: TGTGCCAGCAGCGCCTCTACACGGGGTCAAGAGACCCAGTACTTC.